Each of the 8 T cell receptor beta chains below was sequenced from the same sample in a study of T cell responses to AZD1222 COVID-19 vaccine. The data were produced by immunoSEQ multiplex PCR, yet TCRdb's version contains in-frame clones alone and is incomplete. The sample shows over 110,000 clones, over 85% of them seen only once. The sample was peripheral blood, taken on day 0 of AZD1222 vaccination. These receptors all stem from an adult in good health.

This clone was counted a single time. V is TRBV5-1 and J is TRBJ1-5; D perhaps matches TRBD1 (6 bases). Per the germline V gene, CDR1 is SGHRS and CDR2 is YFSETQ. V shed 1 base and J shed 6 bases, with 14 bases lying between them. The CDR3 is made up of 15 amino acids. This chain's CDR3 is CASSLFTGGGQPQHF. The CDR3 bases are TGCGCCAGCAGCTTGTTTACCGGAGGGGGTCAGCCCCAGCATTTT.

This clone was counted only a few times. V usage is TRBV19 and J usage is TRBJ2-2; possibly TRBD1 or TRBD2 for D (7 bases each). CDR1 is LNHDA and CDR2 is SQIVND in the germline V gene (reference sequence). The ends were cut back, 6 bases at V and 4 bases at J, with 12 bases in the middle. The CDR3 totals 14 residues. The CDR3 reads CASRPGGGTGELFF. In DNA, the CDR3 is TGTGCCAGTAGGCCAGGGGGGGGCACCGGGGAGCTGTTTTTT.

The rearrangement joins TRBV5-1 to TRBJ1-6; no clear D. Germline V gene lookup returns CDR1 SGHRS and CDR2 YFSETQ. CDR3 length equals 13 residues. Deletions cut 0 bases from V and 9 bases from J, with 7 bases between. Here the CDR3 reads CASSLAGVSPLHF. CDR3 nucleotide sequence: TGCGCCAGCAGCTTGGCCGGGGTTTCACCCCTCCACTTT.

The rearrangement joins TRBV28 to TRBJ1-4; D ambiguous. V was trimmed by 7 bases and J by 0 bases, leaving 15 bases between them. The CDR3 runs to 16 residues. Germline values: CDR1 MDHEN, CDR2 SYDVKM. CDR3 in amino acids: CASTLGFRATNEKLFF. CDR3 bases: TGTGCCAGCACCTTGGGATTCCGGGCAACTAATGAAAAACTGTTTTTT. Combining the CDR3 with reference TRBV28 and TRBJ1-4 gives the whole variable domain DVKVTQSSRYLVKRTGEKVFLECVQDMDHENMFWYRQDPGLGLRLIYFSYDVKMKEKGDIPEGYSVSREKKERFSLILESASTNQTSMYLCASTLGFRATNEKLFFGSGTQLSVL.

V gene TRBV18 combines with J gene TRBJ1-1; the D is unclear. Trimming left V 2 bases short and J 1 base short, with 11 bases between. This CDR3 region has 15 residues. Germline CDR1 is KGHSH and CDR2 is LQKENI. The CDR3 bases are TGTGCCAGCTCACCATTTGGGCGGAGGAACACTGAAGCTTTCTTT. Protein sequence: CASSPFGRRNTEAFF.

This clone was detected once. This chain joins TRBV27 and TRBJ2-2; D is unclear. The V end was cut by 5 bases, the J end by 3 bases, with 7 bases between. The CDR3 runs to 13 residues. From germline, CDR1 is MNHEY and CDR2 SMNVEV (reference sequence). CDR3 sequence reads: CASSSRHTGELFF. The DNA for the CDR3 is TGTGCCAGCAGTAGTCGGCACACCGGGGAGCTGTTTTTT.

V gene TRBV11-2 combines with J gene TRBJ2-1; possibly TRBD2 for D (5 bases). The CDR3 loop spans 16 amino acids. Germline CDR1 and CDR2: SGHAT and FQNNGV. The germline V and J ends were trimmed by 0 bases and 5 bases, with 14 bases remaining between them. The CDR3 sequence is CASSLDRRGSDNEQFF. The CDR3 DNA reads TGTGCCAGCAGCTTAGATCGGAGAGGGTCGGACAATGAGCAGTTCTTC.

The V and J genes are TRBV6-5 and TRBJ1-1, with D maybe TRBD1 (6 bases). V was cut by 2 bases and J by 1 base, with 8 bases left in between. This CDR3 region has 14 residues. Looked up from germline, CDR1 is MNHEY and CDR2 is SVGAGI. This chain's CDR3 is CASSYRQANTEAFF. CDR3 sequence (DNA): TGTGCCAGCAGTTACCGACAGGCGAACACTGAAGCTTTCTTT.